Presented here are 31 T cell receptor beta chains from one specimen sequenced in a study of T cell changes during pregnancy in multiple sclerosis. The data were produced by immunoSEQ multiplex PCR, yet TCRdb's version contains in-frame clones alone and is incomplete. The sample includes 55,000 to 65,000 clones, 85% to 95% of them seen just once. Sample: CD4+ T cells from peripheral blood mononuclear cells, taken before pregnancy. The receptors were sampled from a female donor with multiple sclerosis, enrolled in a pregnancy study.

The rearrangement uses TRBV7-2 and TRBJ2-1, with 8 bases identical to TRBD1. The junction had 10 bases not matched to a gene; V was cut back by 3 bases and J by 6 bases. The CDR3 length is 16 residues. The germline gives CDR1 SGHTA, CDR2 FQGNSA. CDR3 nucleotides: TGTGCCAGCAGCTTGTTAATGGGGACAGGCGCCAATGAGCAGTTCTTC. This sequence encodes CASSLLMGTGANEQFF.

The V and J genes are TRBV14 and TRBJ2-5; D perhaps matches TRBD1 (6 bases). V lost 3 bases and J lost 7, with 15 bases in between. This CDR3 comprises 14 residues. The germline gives CDR1 SGHDN, CDR2 FVKESK. The CDR3 DNA is TGTGCCAGCAGCCAGGCTGGGGGCGGCGGGACCCAGTACTTC. Protein sequence: CASSQAGGGGTQYF.

This chain connects TRBV10-1 to TRBJ2-3; D remains unclear. This CDR3 is built from 16 residues. Trimming took 6 bases from V and 2 from J, leaving 18 bases between them. Per the germline V gene, CDR1 is WNHNN and CDR2 is SYGVQD (reference sequence). The CDR3 region is CASSEYLSSSTDTQYF. Written as DNA, the CDR3 is TGCGCCAGCAGCGAATACCTTAGCAGCTCCACAGATACGCAGTATTTT.

The chain joins TRBV20-1 to TRBJ1-1; D is unclear. V gave up 0 bases and J gave up 6 bases, with 5 bases separating them. Germline-derived CDR1 and CDR2 are DFQATT and SNEGSKA (reference sequence). This CDR3 has 11 residues. The CDR3 spells CSARDRPEAFF. The CDR3 DNA reads TGCAGTGCTAGAGATCGTCCTGAAGCTTTCTTT.

The chain links TRBV27 to TRBJ1-5, with D perhaps matching TRBD1 (5 bases). V shed 3 bases and J shed 9 bases, with 18 bases lying between them. CDR1 is MNHEY, CDR2 SMNVEV, per germline (reference sequence). The CDR3 length is 15 residues. The CDR3 nucleotides are TGTGCCAGCAGTTTCTTTCCTTTGGGGCGCGGGCCCCAGCATTTT. Translation gives CASSFFPLGRGPQHF.

This clone came up once. The gene calls are TRBV4-3 and TRBJ1-1, with a weak D call TRBD1 (6 bases). Trimming took 3 bases from V and 2 from J, leaving 16 bases between them. The CDR3 loop spans 16 amino acids. Germline V gene sequence: CDR1 LGHNA, CDR2 YSLEER. CDR3: CASSHALLDSNTEAFF. In nucleotides, the CDR3 is TGCGCCAGCAGCCACGCTCTCCTGGACAGTAACACTGAAGCTTTCTTT.

The CDR3 bases are TGTGCCAGCAGCCCCCCGCGGGGGGCCAACGTCCTGACTTTC. It encodes CASSPPRGANVLTF. The chain carries TRBV16 and TRBJ2-6; D is ambiguous. This CDR3 has 14 residues. Trimming pared 4 bases from V and 4 bases from J, leaving 8 bases between. In germline, CDR1 is KGHSY, CDR2 FQNENV.

CDR3 sequence: CSVPDRGRPEQYF. The CDR3 coding sequence is TGCAGCGTTCCGGACAGGGGGCGGCCCGAGCAGTACTTC. This chain connects TRBV29-1 to TRBJ2-7; 11 nucleotides line up with TRBD1. The CDR3 is made up of 13 amino acids. The J segment lost 6 bases and the V segment lost 5 bases, leaving 6 bases of the junction unmatched. Germline V CDR1 and CDR2: SQVTM, ANQGSEA.

The chain has TRBV4-3 and TRBJ2-1, with 7 bases identical to TRBD2. The CDR3 runs to 16 residues. Germline V gives CDR1 LGHNA, CDR2 YSLEER. The trim removed 0 bases at V and 5 bases at J, leaving 7 bases unmatched. CDR3 bases: TGCGCCAGCAGCCAAGAAGTTCAGCGGGGCCACAATGAGCAGTTCTTC. This gives the protein CASSQEVQRGHNEQFF.

This chain uses TRBV19 with TRBJ2-1; 7 bases are shared with TRBD1. Germline V lookup: CDR1 LNHDA, CDR2 SQIVND (reference sequence). The CDR3 extends over 14 amino acids. The junction had 9 bases not matched to a gene; V was cut back by 7 bases and J by 6 bases. The CDR3: CASMRGGEFNEQFF. The CDR3 nucleotides read TGTGCCAGTATGAGAGGGGGCGAATTCAATGAGCAGTTCTTC.

This clone was seen a handful of times. J is TRBJ2-7 and V is TRBV6-8, with 7 bases aligning to TRBD2. The V segment lost 2 bases and the J segment 0 bases; nucleotides outside the gene matches: 4. CDR1 is MNHGY, CDR2 SAAAGT, per germline. This CDR3 spans 15 amino acids. The CDR3 coding sequence is TGTGCCAGCAGTTACACTAGCGAGAGCTCCTACGAGCAGTACTTC. Translating it yields CASSYTSESSYEQYF.

V usage is TRBV9 and J usage is TRBJ2-7; TRBD2 aligns across 8 bases. There are 14 residues in the CDR3. V lost 0 bases, J lost 5 bases, and 4 bases stayed unmatched. Per germline, CDR1 SGDLS and CDR2 YYNGEE. In DNA, the CDR3 is TGTGCCAGCAGCGTAGGGGAAGCGGGAGACGAGCAGTACTTC. Its translation: CASSVGEAGDEQYF.

The V and J genes are TRBV19 and TRBJ2-7; D gene ambiguous. CDR1 and CDR2 (germline): LNHDA, SQIVND (reference sequence). The germline V and J ends were trimmed by 11 bases and 5 bases, with 13 bases remaining between them. The CDR3 totals 11 residues. CDR3 coding DNA: TGTGCCTACCCCGCGGTCCACGAGCAGTACTTC. It translates to CAYPAVHEQYF.

The chain recombines TRBV18 with TRBJ2-1; 7 bases match TRBD1. The CDR3 has 16 amino acids. Trimming at V came to 1 base and at J to 3 bases, leaving 6 bases not matched to a gene. CDR1 is KGHSH and CDR2 is LQKENI in the germline V gene. The CDR3 bases are TGTGCCAGCTCACCACGACGGGACAGTCTCTACAATGAGCAGTTCTTC. Its translation is CASSPRRDSLYNEQFF.

The chain has TRBV27 and TRBJ2-1, with 8 bases lining up with TRBD2. The CDR3 extends over 17 amino acids. Trimming cost V 4 bases and J 2 bases; bases outside gene matches: 10. Looked up from germline, CDR1 is MNHEY and CDR2 is SMNVEV (reference sequence). CDR3 amino acids: CASSSIRLARTYNEQFF. The CDR3 nucleotides are TGTGCCAGCAGTTCCATCCGACTAGCGCGTACCTACAATGAGCAGTTCTTC.

This rearrangement joins TRBV18 to TRBJ2-7; tentatively, D is TRBD1 (6 bases). V was clipped by 2 bases and J by 0 bases, with 11 bases between them. This CDR3 contains 15 residues. The germline V gene has CDR1 KGHSH and CDR2 LQKENI. CDR3 protein: CASSPNTGSSYEQYF. The DNA for the CDR3 is TGTGCCAGCTCACCAAACACAGGGAGCTCCTACGAGCAGTACTTC. Combining the CDR3 with reference TRBV18 and TRBJ2-7 gives the whole variable domain NAGVMQNPRHLVRRRGQEARLRCSPMKGHSHVYWYRQLPEEGLKFMVYLQKENIIDESGMPKERFSAEFPKEGPSILRIQQVVRGDSAAYFCASSPNTGSSYEQYFGPGTRLTVT.

The V gene is TRBV9, the J gene TRBJ1-3; 7 nucleotides match TRBD1. The CDR3 sequence is 15 residues long. With V trimmed by 0 bases and J by 4 bases, 4 bases remained unmatched. Germline loops: CDR1 SGDLS, CDR2 YYNGEE. The chain's CDR3 is CASSVVGGRGNTIYF. As DNA, the CDR3 is TGTGCCAGCAGCGTAGTAGGGGGCCGGGGAAACACCATATATTTT.

The chain has TRBV28 and TRBJ2-1; 10 nucleotides match TRBD2. V dropped 7 bases and J dropped 10; count of bases not matched to a gene: 4. The germline CDR1 and CDR2 sequences are MDHEN and SYDVKM. This CDR3 spans 12 amino acids. As DNA, the CDR3 is TGTGCCAGCAACCCTAGCGGGAGCGAGCAGTTCTTC. It specifies CASNPSGSEQFF.

This chain joins TRBV11-2 and TRBJ2-1; the match to TRBD2 covers 8 bases. Trimming at V came to 1 base and at J to 7 bases, leaving 9 bases not matched to a gene. Per the germline V gene, CDR1 is SGHAT and CDR2 is FQNNGV. The CDR3 totals 16 residues. This chain's CDR3 is CASSLVAREGRNEQFF. CDR3 DNA: TGTGCCAGCAGCTTAGTCGCCCGGGAGGGCCGTAATGAGCAGTTCTTC.

The chain links TRBV27 to TRBJ2-3, with 8 nucleotides matching TRBD1. This CDR3 has 14 residues. Germline V lookup: CDR1 MNHEY, CDR2 SMNVEV (reference sequence). After removal of 5 bases from V and 3 bases from J, the junction contained 4 bases not matched to a gene. The CDR3 loop is CASSSGQGTDTQYF. The CDR3 region has the DNA TGTGCCAGCAGTAGCGGACAGGGAACAGATACGCAGTATTTT.

This chain connects TRBV7-2 to TRBJ2-5, with D uncertain. CDR3 length equals 12 residues. The V and J ends lost 5 bases and 2 bases respectively, with 6 bases between them. Germline CDR1 is SGHTA and CDR2 is FQGNSA. CDR3 protein: CASSPPQETQYF. CDR3 DNA: TGTGCCAGCAGCCCTCCTCAAGAGACCCAGTACTTC. Based on the CDR3 plus reference TRBV7-2 and TRBJ2-5, the full variable domain is GAGVSQSPSNKVTEKGKDVELRCDPISGHTALYWYRQSLGQGLEFLIYFQGNSAPDKSGLPSDRFSAERTGGSVSTLTIQRTQQEDSAVYLCASSPPQETQYFGPGTRLLVL.

The chain recombines TRBV27 with TRBJ2-7, with TRBD1 matching 7 bases. CDR1 and CDR2 (germline): MNHEY, SMNVEV (reference sequence). This CDR3 spans 13 amino acids. V lost 2 bases and J lost 6; bases outside the gene matches: 4. The CDR3, as DNA: TGTGCCAGCAGTTTACATCCAGGGGGCGAGCAGTACTTC. Protein sequence: CASSLHPGGEQYF.

V and J are TRBV29-1 and TRBJ1-4, with 8 bases matching TRBD1. The germline gives CDR1 SQVTM, CDR2 ANQGSEA. The J segment lost 8 bases and the V segment lost 7 bases, leaving 9 bases of the junction unmatched. The CDR3 is 13 amino acids. CDR3 DNA: TGCAGCGCGTCAGGGGGCGACGGAGAAAAACTGTTTTTT. This codes for CSASGGDGEKLFF.

V usage is TRBV6-5 and J usage is TRBJ2-1, with 9 bases aligning to TRBD1. Trimming took 0 bases from V and 6 from J; bases not matched to a gene: 3. The germline CDR1 and CDR2 sequences are MNHEY and SVGAGI. There are 15 residues in the CDR3. CDR3 sequence reads: CASSYSGTGSNEQFF. The CDR3 DNA follows: TGTGCCAGCAGTTACTCCGGGACAGGGTCCAATGAGCAGTTCTTC.

The chain is built from TRBV7-2 and TRBJ1-1, with 7 nucleotides matching TRBD1. Germline V CDR1 and CDR2: SGHTA, FQGNSA. The CDR3 runs to 15 residues. Unmatched junction bases numbered 9, after V lost 1 base and J lost 7 bases. The CDR3 DNA sequence: TGTGCCAGCAGCTTAGGGGTCTTGACAGGGCTTGAAGCTTTCTTT. Its translation: CASSLGVLTGLEAFF.

V usage is TRBV28 and J usage is TRBJ2-7, with TRBD2 as a possible D gene (6 bases). The germline gives CDR1 MDHEN, CDR2 SYDVKM. The V end was cut by 2 bases, the J end by 0 bases, with 8 bases between. This CDR3 contains 14 residues. CDR3 amino acids: CASSLGLSSYEQYF. In DNA form, the CDR3 reads TGTGCCAGCAGTTTAGGACTAAGCTCCTACGAGCAGTACTTC.

The chain couples TRBV25-1 to TRBJ2-5, with 7 bases lining up with TRBD1. The CDR3 is 14 amino acids. Germline trimming cut 4 bases from V and 1 base from J; bases unmatched to any gene: 3. Germline CDR1 is MGHDK and CDR2 is SYGVNS. Here the CDR3 reads CASSATGVQETQYF. CDR3 nucleotides: TGTGCCAGCAGTGCCACAGGGGTCCAAGAGACCCAGTACTTC.

V is TRBV25-1 and J is TRBJ1-6; D not resolved. The CDR3 runs 15 residues. Trimming stripped 1 base from V and 7 bases from J, with 11 bases between. Germline V gene lookup returns CDR1 MGHDK and CDR2 SYGVNS. The DNA of the CDR3 is TGTGCCAGCAGTGAATCTGGTCAGTTCAATTCACCCCTCCACTTT. Protein product: CASSESGQFNSPLHF.

V gene TRBV2 combines with J gene TRBJ1-1; D unresolved. The ends were cut back, 6 bases at V and 2 bases at J, with 19 bases in the middle. CDR3 length: 16 amino acids. Looked up from germline, CDR1 is SNHLY and CDR2 is FYNNEI. CDR3 sequence reads: CASRGSYSNLNTEAFF. The CDR3 DNA follows: TGTGCCAGCAGGGGCTCGTACTCCAACCTTAACACTGAAGCTTTCTTT.

The chain uses TRBV7-2 and TRBJ1-1; TRBD1 might be the D (5 bases). V dropped 5 bases and J dropped 0 bases, with 13 bases sitting between them. This CDR3 contains 15 residues. The germline gives CDR1 SGHTA, CDR2 FQGNSA. The CDR3: CASSRLGGMNTEAFF. In DNA, the CDR3 is TGTGCCAGCAGCCGCCTGGGGGGGATGAACACTGAAGCTTTCTTT. Combining the CDR3 with reference TRBV7-2 and TRBJ1-1 gives the whole variable domain GAGVSQSPSNKVTEKGKDVELRCDPISGHTALYWYRQSLGQGLEFLIYFQGNSAPDKSGLPSDRFSAERTGGSVSTLTIQRTQQEDSAVYLCASSRLGGMNTEAFFGQGTRLTVV.

The rearrangement links TRBV18 to TRBJ2-1; 8 nucleotides align to TRBD1. Germline V gives CDR1 KGHSH, CDR2 LQKENI. Losses at the gene ends were 3 bases for V and 7 bases for J; bases not matched to a gene: 11. This CDR3 has 16 residues. CDR3 residues: CASSPGGQGARNEQFF. The CDR3 DNA follows: TGTGCCAGCTCACCGGGTGGGCAGGGGGCGAGGAATGAGCAGTTCTTC.